A selection of T cell receptor beta chains follows, all from one sample in a study of T cells in Graves' hyperthyroidism and ophthalmopathy. TCRdb itself ran the multiplex PCR reads through MiXCR, one entry per CDR3 protein. The sample consists of fewer than 650,000 distinct CDR3 sequences, about 45% of them appearing once. The sequencing input was peripheral blood or thyroid tissue (not recorded which). The receptor set was obtained from an adult woman with Graves' disease, either hyperthyroidism or ophthalmopathy (not recorded which). Both conserved end residues are part of each CDR3. The D gene is left open where the match is weak. Clone sizes are given selectively: once, few, many, or a class where the clone is expanded.

d_gene | j_gene | abundance | v_gene | CDR3aa | CDR3nt
- | TRBJ1-1 | - | TRBV27 | CASSGVGWNTEAFF | TGTGCCAGCAGTGGGGTCGGGTGGAACACTGAAGCTTTCTTT
TRBD1 | TRBJ2-7 | few | TRBV29-1 | CSATGQGAQEQYF | TGCAGCGCCACCGGACAGGGGGCACAAGAGCAGTACTTC
- | TRBJ2-7 | many | TRBV9 | CASSVDLVSYEQYF | TGTGCCAGCAGCGTAGATCTGGTATCCTACGAGCAGTACTTC
- | TRBJ2-5 | - | TRBV7-3 | CASSLRWGSTETQYF | TGTGCCAGCAGCTTAAGATGGGGCAGTACGGAGACCCAGTACTTC
- | TRBJ1-4 | once | TRBV7-3 | CASSRGDRGKLFF | TGTGCCAGCAGCCGCGGGGACCGAGGAAAACTGTTTTTT
TRBD1 | TRBJ1-5 | many | TRBV20-1 | CSANPPPRDRGFSNQPQHF | TGCAGTGCTAATCCCCCCCCCCGTGACAGGGGGTTTAGCAATCAGCCCCAGCATTTT
TRBD1 | TRBJ1-1 | few | TRBV3-1 | CASSQGGGAVLAFF | TGTGCCAGCAGCCAAGGAGGGGGCGCGGTACTGGCTTTCTTT
- | TRBJ1-1 | - | TRBV29-1 | CSVVGRDWTEAFF | TGCAGCGTTGTTGGTCGGGACTGGACTGAAGCTTTCTTT
- | TRBJ2-7 | few | TRBV2 | CASIEGEQYF | TGTGCCAGCATTGAGGGAGAGCAGTACTTC
- | TRBJ2-2 | - | TRBV4-2 | CASSQEVWTGTGGELFF | TGTGCCAGCAGCCAAGAAGTCTGGACCGGGACTGGCGGGGAGCTGTTTTTT
- | TRBJ1-6 | - | TRBV14 | CASSQRQDNYSPLHF | TGTGCCAGCAGCCAACGGCAGGACAATTATTCACCCCTCCACTTT
TRBD1 | TRBJ2-7 | - | TRBV7-9 | CASRWGTGGQYF | TGTGCCAGCAGATGGGGGACAGGGGGGCAGTACTTC
TRBD1 | TRBJ1-1 | - | TRBV10-3 | CAISRKTGETEAFF | TGTGCCATCAGTCGAAAAACAGGGGAAACTGAAGCTTTCTTT
- | TRBJ1-1 | - | TRBV20-1 | CSARDEGSVGTAFF | TGCAGTGCTAGAGATGAGGGGTCGGTAGGGACGGCTTTCTTT
- | TRBJ2-2 | few | TRBV12-3/TRBV12-4 | CASSFFEGSGELFF | TGTGCCAGCAGTTTTTTTGAGGGTTCCGGGGAGCTGTTTTTT
- | TRBJ1-2 | many | TRBV6-6 | CASKGREEDYGYTF | TGTGCCAGCAAAGGAAGGGAGGAGGACTATGGCTACACCTTC
- | TRBJ2-2 | many | TRBV20-1 | CSAHQGSGFGELFF | TGCAGTGCCCATCAGGGATCGGGTTTCGGGGAGCTGTTTTTT
- | TRBJ2-7 | few | TRBV29-1 | CSVGVMYEQYF | TGCAGCGTTGGGGTGATGTACGAGCAGTACTTC
- | TRBJ1-1 | many | TRBV7-9 | CASREQGDVEAFF | TGTGCCAGCAGGGAACAGGGCGACGTTGAAGCTTTCTTT
TRBD2 | TRBJ2-2 | - | TRBV2 | CASSATSVGGELFF | TGTGCCAGCAGTGCGACTAGCGTCGGCGGGGAGCTGTTTTTT
- | TRBJ2-7 | - | TRBV7-2 | CASSLEETAHYEQYF | TGTGCCAGCAGCTTAGAGGAGACAGCCCACTACGAGCAGTACTTC
TRBD2 | TRBJ2-7 | - | TRBV20-1 | CSAASLAGEQYF | TGCAGTGCTGCCTCGCTAGCGGGCGAGCAGTACTTC
- | TRBJ2-5 | - | TRBV5-1 | CASSPVLGGLEETQYF | TGCGCCAGCAGCCCCGTCCTGGGGGGCCTGGAGGAGACCCAGTACTTC
TRBD1 | TRBJ2-1 | - | TRBV7-2 | CASSFDRGYYNEQFF | TGTGCCAGCAGCTTTGACAGGGGATACTACAATGAGCAGTTCTTC
- | TRBJ1-1 | few | TRBV27 | CASSLLPRRVLGTEAFF | TGTGCCAGCAGTTTACTCCCCAGGCGCGTTCTCGGCACTGAAGCTTTCTTT
TRBD2 | TRBJ2-5 | - | TRBV10-2 | CASLESPSGMRETQYF | TGCGCCAGCCTTGAGTCCCCTAGCGGGATGAGGGAGACCCAGTACTTC
- | TRBJ2-5 | - | TRBV7-2 | CASSSDRAAGETQYF | TGTGCCAGCAGCTCTGACAGGGCGGCGGGGGAGACCCAGTACTTC
- | TRBJ2-2 | - | TRBV6-1 | CASSEVPEGELFF | TGTGCCAGCAGTGAAGTGCCTGAGGGGGAGCTGTTTTTT
- | TRBJ1-5 | few | TRBV7-8 | CASSPVVRTVGEPQHF | TGTGCCAGCAGCCCTGTGGTAAGGACAGTAGGAGAGCCCCAGCATTTT